This T cell receptor beta chain was recorded in a study of technical replicates of blood from several donors. The V gene lost 3 bases and the J gene lost 5 bases, with 15 bases spanning the gap. Per germline, CDR1 MRHNA and CDR2 SNTAGT. This CDR3 contains 15 residues. Assay: immunoSEQ multiplex PCR; the TCRdb copy retains only in-frame clones and omits some. Of about 66,000 clones in the sample, approximately 89% were seen once. The TCR originated in a human donor in good health. Some clones in this sample may be carry-over from other donors' samples. The chain is built from TRBV6-4 and TRBJ2-3; TRBD1 is a possible D gene (5 bases). Sequencing was performed on PBMCs. The CDR3 region has the DNA TGTGCCAGCAGTGATTCACTTGGGGCCGTAGATACGCAGTATTTT. It specifies CASSDSLGAVDTQYF.